Following are 22 T cell receptor beta chains from one sample sequenced in a study of cytomegalovirus exposure and HLA in healthy donors (TCRdb year 2017). Libraries were made using the immunoSEQ multiplex PCR assay. This immuneACCESS table, as held by TCRdb, lists in-frame sequences with V and J called but not all clones. Of the missing ones, under half trace to an unresolved V gene in checked studies; the others have no known cause. Across this sample there are roughly 140,000 clones, with roughly nine tenths seen only once. In total, the top ten clones hold about 0.7% of the sample. Sequences were obtained from PBMCs. Receptor source: a young man in good health and CMV-seronegative.

The CDR3 nucleotides read TGTGCCTGGACAGTGAACTATGGCTACACCTTC. Translated: CAWTVNYGYTF. The chain links TRBV30 to TRBJ1-2; no definite D call. Germline loops: CDR1 GTSNPN, CDR2 SVGIG (reference sequence). This CDR3 has 11 amino acids. Trimming took off 4 bases at V and 2 bases at J, with 5 bases between the two ends.

V and J are TRBV4-1 and TRBJ2-1; 8 bases line up with TRBD2. The CDR3 is 16 amino acids. Germline V gene sequence: CDR1 MGHRA, CDR2 YSYEKL. V was clipped by 0 bases and J by 8 bases; unmatched bases: 9. CDR3 in amino acids: CASSQEQASGRDEQFF. CDR3 bases: TGCGCCAGCAGCCAAGAGCAGGCTAGCGGGCGCGATGAGCAGTTCTTC.

The chain links TRBV7-9 to TRBJ2-5, with 11 bases fitting TRBD1. Trimming at V came to 6 bases and at J to 4 bases, leaving 7 bases not matched to a gene. The CDR3 loop spans 15 amino acids. Germline CDR1 reads SEHNR; CDR2 reads FQNEAQ (reference sequence). Here the CDR3 reads CASRPGQGAGETQYF. As DNA, the CDR3 is TGTGCCAGCAGACCTGGACAGGGGGCAGGAGAGACCCAGTACTTC.

The CDR3 region has the DNA TGTGCCAGCAGACCGAACGCGGGGGGACGCCTTTCAGAGACCCAGTACTTC. Protein product: CASRPNAGGRLSETQYF. The rearrangement uses TRBV2 and TRBJ2-5, with 8 bases lining up with TRBD2. Germline V gene data show CDR1 as SNHLY and CDR2 as FYNNEI. There are 17 residues in the CDR3. V was clipped by 6 bases and J by 4 bases; unmatched bases: 16.

The chain carries TRBV2 and TRBJ2-1; TRBD1 might be the D (5 bases). The CDR3 consists of 11 residues. The V end lost 8 bases, the J end lost 6 bases, and 8 bases lay between the germline ends. Looked up from germline, CDR1 is SNHLY and CDR2 is FYNNEI. CDR3 residues: CASERGNEQFF. The CDR3 bases are TGTGCCAGCGAAAGGGGCAATGAGCAGTTCTTC.

The gene calls are TRBV29-1 and TRBJ2-7; 8 nucleotides match TRBD2. The CDR3 contains 18 residues. The J segment lost 0 bases and the V segment lost 7 bases, leaving 20 bases of the junction unmatched. Germline V gene sequence: CDR1 SQVTM, CDR2 ANQGSEA. The CDR3, as DNA: TGCAGCGCGGCGGGGGACGGGGAGCGGGAGAGACGCTCCTACGAGCAGTACGTC. Protein sequence: CSAAGDGERERRSYEQYV.

Comments on this clone: The sample holds other DNA sequences that translate to the same CDR3. This rearrangement joins TRBV5-1 to TRBJ1-1; the D gene is possibly TRBD1 (5 bases). The germline V and J ends were trimmed by 6 bases and 3 bases, with 9 bases remaining between them. Germline assignment: CDR1 SGHRS and CDR2 YFSETQ. The CDR3 consists of 12 residues. CDR3 protein: CASTRGDTEAFF. DNA of the CDR3: TGCGCCAGCACTCGGGGGGACACTGAAGCTTTCTTT.

This rearrangement joins TRBV9 to TRBJ1-3, with 12 bases fitting TRBD1. Germline lookup yields CDR1 SGDLS and CDR2 YYNGEE. V was clipped by 3 bases and J by 3 bases; unmatched bases: 10. The CDR3 loop spans 18 amino acids. CDR3 amino acids: CASSEVPGQGAYGNTIYF. CDR3 coding DNA: TGTGCCAGCAGCGAGGTCCCGGGACAGGGGGCTTATGGAAACACCATATATTTT.

In this sample, this clone turned up once. The chain is built from TRBV27 and TRBJ1-1; possibly TRBD1 for D (6 bases). Trimming removed 8 bases from V and 3 bases from J, with 19 bases in between. This CDR3 region has 15 residues. The germline V gene encodes CDR1 MNHEY and CDR2 SMNVEV (reference sequence). CDR3 bases: TGTGCCAGCCGAATACTAGGGGGAGTGGACACTGAAGCTTTCTTT. Its translation: CASRILGGVDTEAFF.

As DNA, the CDR3 is TGTGCCAGAAGCTCAGGGCCCCAGCATTTT. Its protein is CARSSGPQHF. The chain recombines TRBV5-3 with TRBJ1-5; no firm D call. TRBV5-3 is an open reading frame whose function is uncertain. The CDR3 has 10 residues. The germline V and J ends were trimmed by 3 bases and 9 bases, with 4 bases remaining between them.

This clone was counted a few times. The chain carries TRBV7-9 and TRBJ1-2; perhaps TRBD1 as D (5 bases). Trimming cost V 2 bases and J 6 bases, with 10 bases left between them. Germline CDR1 SEHNR, CDR2 FQNEAQ (reference sequence). The CDR3 runs 13 residues. The CDR3 region is CASSLQGSNGYTF. The CDR3 DNA is TGTGCCAGCAGCTTACAGGGTTCGAATGGCTACACCTTC.

This sequence joins TRBV21-1 and TRBJ2-7; the table assigns TRBD1, which was not confirmed against the DNA. TRBV21-1 is classified as a pseudogene. The CDR3 is 17 residues long. CDR3 sequence reads: CASSITRLQGAKREQYV. CDR3 DNA: TGTGCCAGCAGCATTACTAGGTTGCAGGGGGCGAAAAGGGAGCAGTACGTC.

CDR3 DNA sequence: TGTGCCAGCAGTTCGTTTTCGTATGGCTACACCTTC. The encoded protein is CASSSFSYGYTF. The rearrangement links TRBV2 to TRBJ1-2; D is unclear. Per germline, CDR1 SNHLY and CDR2 FYNNEI. This CDR3 is built from 12 residues. Between the trimmed V and J ends, which lost 5 bases and 5 bases, there was a span of 9 bases.

The chain is built from TRBV7-9 and TRBJ1-2, with 10 bases matching TRBD1. The V gene end was trimmed by 6 bases and the J gene end by 7 bases; junction bases not matched to a gene: 11. The CDR3 has 15 residues. Germline loops: CDR1 SEHNR, CDR2 FQNEAQ (reference sequence). DNA for the CDR3: TGTGCCAGCAGACCTGAGGTTGGGACAGGGGTTGGCTACACCTTC. Its translation is CASRPEVGTGVGYTF.

A word on this clone: This sample also contains other DNA sequences that code for the same CDR3. J is TRBJ2-5 and V is TRBV9, with D possibly being TRBD2 (6 bases). This CDR3 has 13 amino acids. With 0 bases removed from V and 5 bases from J, the gap between germline ends came to 8 bases. Germline V gene lookup returns CDR1 SGDLS and CDR2 YYNGEE. The CDR3 DNA reads as TGTGCCAGCAGCGTAGTTGGGGGGGAGACCCAGTACTTC. Protein sequence: CASSVVGGETQYF.

The chain has TRBV2 and TRBJ2-7, with 7 bases identical to TRBD1. The CDR3 consists of 13 residues. The V segment lost 10 bases and the J segment 2 bases; nucleotides outside the gene matches: 8. Per the germline V gene, CDR1 is SNHLY and CDR2 is FYNNEI. As DNA, the CDR3 is TGTGCCACCGGTCGGGACAGTCCCTACGAGCAGTACTTC. Translation: CATGRDSPYEQYF.

The chain couples TRBV5-6 to TRBJ2-3; TRBD2 matches 7 bases. V gave up 4 bases and J gave up 7 bases; unmatched junction bases: 15. CDR3 length: 16 amino acids. Germline assignment: CDR1 SGHDT and CDR2 YYEEEE. CDR3 DNA sequence: TGTGCCAGCAGCCCTCGGCCAGCGGGAACTTATAATACGCAGTATTTT. The encoded protein is CASSPRPAGTYNTQYF.

The CDR3 sequence is CASSLASAGANVLTF. DNA of the CDR3: TGCGCCAGCAGCTTGGCTTCAGCTGGGGCCAACGTCCTGACTTTC. The chain links TRBV5-1 to TRBJ2-6; D unclear. V gave up 0 bases and J gave up 2 bases, with 6 bases separating them. In germline, CDR1 is SGHRS, CDR2 YFSETQ. This CDR3 is built from 15 residues.

The chain uses TRBV6-1 and TRBJ1-6, with D possibly TRBD1 on 6 matching bases. This CDR3 spans 15 amino acids. V was shortened by 4 bases and J by 9 bases, with 16 bases between the two germline ends. Germline V gene sequence: CDR1 MNHNS, CDR2 SASEGT. CDR3 region: CASSGQAGPGSPLHF. DNA for the CDR3: TGTGCCAGCAGTGGACAGGCCGGCCCCGGTTCACCCCTCCACTTT.

V gene TRBV4-1 combines with J gene TRBJ1-4; 11 positions agree with TRBD1. The J segment lost 6 bases and the V segment lost 4 bases, leaving 4 bases of the junction unmatched. Germline values: CDR1 MGHRA, CDR2 YSYEKL. This CDR3 contains 15 residues. CDR3 in DNA: TGCGCCAGCAGCCCCGGGACAGGGGGGGATGAAAAACTGTTTTTT. Translating it yields CASSPGTGGDEKLFF.

The chain combines TRBV7-7 with TRBJ2-5; TRBD2 aligns across 7 bases. The CDR3 is 13 residues long. Germline V gene sequence: CDR1 SSHAT, CDR2 FNYEAQ (reference sequence). V gave up 1 base and J gave up 5 bases; unmatched junction bases: 1. CDR3 DNA sequence: TGTGCCAGCAGCTTAGTGGGGGGGGAGACCCAGTACTTC. As protein: CASSLVGGETQYF.

The chain carries TRBV6-5 and TRBJ1-2; TRBD1 is a possible D gene (6 bases). The CDR3 runs 14 residues. CDR1 and CDR2 from the germline V gene are MNHEY and SVGAGI. The germline V and J ends were trimmed by 4 bases and 0 bases, with 9 bases remaining between them. DNA for the CDR3: TGTGCCAGCAGTTTAGGACAGACTAACTATGGCTACACCTTC. Protein sequence: CASSLGQTNYGYTF.